Following are 8 T cell receptor beta chains from one sample sequenced in a study of blood T cells in healthy people across ages. Alongside a J-beta primer mix, a sample-barcoded 5' primer served in a second PCR lasting 7 to 11 cycles. Each CDR3 protein is one row after TCRdb ran MiXCR on the 5' RACE reads. Here the sample spans approximately 400,000 distinct CDR3 sequences, about 49% being singletons. Sequenced material: blood. The source is a man aged 55 to 70 in good health.

This chain connects TRBV28 to TRBJ2-1; 8 positions agree with TRBD1. V was clipped by 2 bases and J by 7 bases; unmatched bases: 10. Germline assignment: CDR1 MDHEN and CDR2 SYDVKM. The CDR3 consists of 16 residues. The CDR3 loop reads CASSLTQGATGNEQFF. The CDR3 DNA sequence: TGTGCCAGCAGTTTAACCCAGGGGGCGACGGGAAATGAGCAGTTCTTC.

This clonotype was observed many times. V usage is TRBV6-2 or TRBV6-3 and J usage is TRBJ2-7; 14 bases map to TRBD2. Germline lookup yields CDR1 MNHEY and CDR2 SVGEGT. CDR3 length: 15 amino acids. The trim removed 6 bases at V and 4 bases at J, leaving 5 bases unmatched. The CDR3 is CASRPGLAGAYEQYF. The CDR3 region has the DNA TGTGCCAGCAGACCGGGACTAGCGGGAGCTTACGAGCAGTACTTC.

The chain has TRBV19 and TRBJ2-7, with a possible D match to TRBD1 (6 bases). Germline CDR1 LNHDA, CDR2 SQIVND (reference sequence). Deletions cut 7 bases from V and 2 bases from J, with 15 bases between. The CDR3 length is 14 residues. The CDR3 is CASNSRDTPYEQYF. In nucleotides, the CDR3 is TGTGCCAGTAACTCCCGGGACACGCCCTACGAGCAGTACTTC.

This rearrangement joins TRBV28 to TRBJ1-6; D might be TRBD1 (5 bases). CDR1 is MDHEN and CDR2 is SYDVKM in the germline V gene. V was pared by 4 bases and J by 2 bases, with 15 bases between. CDR3 size: 17 residues. The CDR3 sequence: CASSSISRGAYNSPLHF. CDR3 nucleotide sequence: TGTGCCAGCAGTTCTATTTCAAGGGGCGCCTATAATTCACCCCTCCACTTT.

The rearrangement links TRBV6-6 to TRBJ2-3; D is unclear. Looked up from germline, CDR1 is MNHNY and CDR2 is SVGAGI (reference sequence). V was clipped by 2 bases and J by 5 bases, with 8 bases between them. The CDR3 consists of 13 residues. As DNA, the CDR3 is TGTGCCAGCAGTTACGTAATAGTAGATACGCAGTATTTT. Its protein product is CASSYVIVDTQYF.

This sequence joins TRBV4-3 and TRBJ1-2; 7 positions match TRBD1. CDR1 and CDR2 from the germline V gene are LGHNA and YSLEER. This CDR3 is 14 amino acids long. V shed 4 bases, J shed 2 bases, and the junction held 4 bases outside the gene matches. The CDR3: CASSRIQGNYGYTF. CDR3 in DNA: TGCGCCAGCAGCCGAATACAGGGGAACTATGGCTACACCTTC.

The chain recombines TRBV2 with TRBJ1-4; no clear D. V was pared by 1 base and J by 2 bases, with 11 bases between. The CDR3 runs 16 residues. The germline CDR1 and CDR2 sequences are SNHLY and FYNNEI. CDR3 nucleotide sequence: TGTGCCAGCAGTGAAGGTTGGCAGGCGACTAATGAAAAACTGTTTTTT. Translated: CASSEGWQATNEKLFF.

The chain combines TRBV20-1 with TRBJ2-5; D is perhaps TRBD1 (5 bases). The J call may be mistaken, given a closer DNA end match to TRBJ2-7. CDR3 size: 15 residues. Germline CDR1 is DFQATT and CDR2 is SNEGSKA (reference sequence). CDR3 bases: TGCAGTGCTAGAGATGACAGAACCTTGAGCTACGAGCAGTACTTC. Amino acids: CSARDDRTLSYEQYF.